This T cell receptor (beta chain) was profiled in a study of T cells in Graves' hyperthyroidism and ophthalmopathy. CDR1 and CDR2 from the germline V gene are DFQATT and SNEGSKA (reference sequence). The CDR3 has 16 residues. V lost 5 bases and J 0 bases, leaving 17 bases between the germline ends. Those with hyperthyroidism were 18 to 65 years old, newly diagnosed, and ill for under 2 months. Uncontrolled infection, other autoimmune disease, pregnancy or lactation disqualified patients from enrolment. This clonotype was counted between two and nine times. Authors of the study amplified TCR beta CDR3 regions from RNA transcripts. The HTBI primer set drove a first-round RT-PCR of the TCR CDR3. TCRdb re-called the multiplex PCR reads through MiXCR, storing one row per CDR3 protein. The sample lists hundreds of thousands of distinct CDR3 sequences, under 15% occurring once.

This chain links TRBV20-1 with TRBJ2-1; the D gene is possibly TRBD2 (5 bases). The sequenced sample consisted of blood. The TCR comes from a woman aged 18-35 years with Graves' hyperthyroidism. For the CDR3, the DNA is TGCAGTGCTCTCCTGCTCGGACTCAGCTCCTACAATGAGCAGTTCTTC. Its protein is CSALLLGLSSYNEQFF.